The rows below give T cell receptor beta chains drawn from one sample of a study of shared clonotypes between healthy human individuals. Profiled with immunoSEQ multiplex PCR; TCRdb holds only in-frame clones, not every one. This table holds some 550,000 clones, about 96% found once. Sequenced input: naive CD4+ T cells sorted from blood. All receptors come from a woman aged 25 to 39 in good health. CDR3s include the opening cysteine and the closing phenylalanine or tryptophan. A D gene is named only where the DNA matches it firmly.

j_call: TRBJ1-3; v_call: TRBV27; d_call: -; cdr3_nt: TGTGCCAGCAGTCCCATGTTTTCTGGTGGAAACACCATATATTTT; cdr3_aa: CASSPMFSGGNTIYF
j_call: TRBJ1-5; v_call: TRBV28; d_call: -; cdr3_nt: TGTGCCAGCACTCATGCAGGGGAAGGCAATCAGCCCCAGCATTTT; cdr3_aa: CASTHAGEGNQPQHF
j_call: TRBJ2-4; v_call: TRBV5-6; d_call: -; cdr3_nt: TGTGCCAGCAGCAGGGGCGGACTAAGGAGTCGGGGCAAAAACATTCAGTACTTC; cdr3_aa: CASSRGGLRSRGKNIQYF
j_call: TRBJ2-7; v_call: TRBV2; d_call: TRBD2; cdr3_nt: TGTGCCAGCAGGGGGGGGCTAGCGGGACCCTACGAGCAGTACTTC; cdr3_aa: CASRGGLAGPYEQYF
j_call: TRBJ2-2; v_call: TRBV30; d_call: -; cdr3_nt: TGTGCCTGGATTCCTGCGGGGCGGACGTTTACCGGGGAGCTGTTTTTT; cdr3_aa: CAWIPAGRTFTGELFF
j_call: TRBJ2-4; v_call: TRBV5-1; d_call: -; cdr3_nt: TGCGCCAGCAGCACGGGAAGCGGCACAGCCAAAAACATTCAGTACTTC; cdr3_aa: CASSTGSGTAKNIQYF
j_call: TRBJ1-5; v_call: TRBV2; d_call: TRBD1; cdr3_nt: TGTGCCAGCAGTCCTACAGGGGTACGCAATCAGCCCCAGCATTTT; cdr3_aa: CASSPTGVRNQPQHF
j_call: TRBJ1-2; v_call: TRBV11-2; d_call: TRBD1; cdr3_nt: TGTGCCAGCAGCTTAGTTCTGGACAGGGGGCATGGCTACACCTTC; cdr3_aa: CASSLVLDRGHGYTF
j_call: TRBJ2-3; v_call: TRBV15; d_call: TRBD2; cdr3_nt: TGTGCCACCGGCAAGACAACTAGCGGTACGCAGTATTTT; cdr3_aa: CATGKTTSGTQYF
j_call: TRBJ2-1; v_call: TRBV7-2; d_call: -; cdr3_nt: TGTGCCAGCTATCGCGGGGCGAGGGTCTCCTACAATGAGCAGTTCTTC; cdr3_aa: CASYRGARVSYNEQFF